This T cell receptor (beta chain) was sequenced in a study of blood T cells in healthy people across ages. The study, taken as a whole, reports: With donor CMV status unknown, expanded clonotype changes were possibly confounded.

A second PCR, run for about 7 to 12 cycles, used a sample-barcoded 5' primer plus a J-beta primer mix. Every cDNA molecule carried a tag from a template-switch adaptor bearing 12 random nucleotides. The study obtained at least 2.5 million CDR3-containing paired-end reads from every sample. TCRdb reprocessed the 5' RACE reads via MiXCR and lists one record per CDR3 protein. Among about 510,000 distinct CDR3 sequences listed, roughly a quarter were seen once. This CDR3 contains 13 residues. Germline loops: CDR1 KGHSH, CDR2 LQKENI. V lost 7 bases and J lost 15, with 22 bases in between. A note on this clonotype: The antigen remains undetermined.

This same sample was also part of a study on T cells of mothers and their children.

The TCR sequence derives from a boy between 2 and 10 years old in good health. This rearrangement joins TRBV18 to TRBJ2-1; possible D gene TRBD1, 6 bases. The specimen was blood. In DNA form, the CDR3 reads TGTGCCAGCTTCCCCATACAGGGAGTCGGCGCGTTCTTC. Translated, it gives CASFPIQGVGAFF.